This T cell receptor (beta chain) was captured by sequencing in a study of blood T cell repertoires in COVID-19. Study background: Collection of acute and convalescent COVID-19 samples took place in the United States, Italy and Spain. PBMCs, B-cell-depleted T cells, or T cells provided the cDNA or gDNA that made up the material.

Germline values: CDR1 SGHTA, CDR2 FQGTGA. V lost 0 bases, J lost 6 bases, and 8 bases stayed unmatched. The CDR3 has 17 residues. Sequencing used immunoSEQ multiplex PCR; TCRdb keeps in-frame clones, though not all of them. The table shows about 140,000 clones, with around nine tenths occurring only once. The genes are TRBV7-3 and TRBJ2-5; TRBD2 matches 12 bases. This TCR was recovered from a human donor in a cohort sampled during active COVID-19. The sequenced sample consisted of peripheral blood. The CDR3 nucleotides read TGTGCCAGCAGCTTAACGTCTAGCGGGGGGGCCGAGAAGACCCAGTACTTC. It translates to CASSLTSSGGAEKTQYF.